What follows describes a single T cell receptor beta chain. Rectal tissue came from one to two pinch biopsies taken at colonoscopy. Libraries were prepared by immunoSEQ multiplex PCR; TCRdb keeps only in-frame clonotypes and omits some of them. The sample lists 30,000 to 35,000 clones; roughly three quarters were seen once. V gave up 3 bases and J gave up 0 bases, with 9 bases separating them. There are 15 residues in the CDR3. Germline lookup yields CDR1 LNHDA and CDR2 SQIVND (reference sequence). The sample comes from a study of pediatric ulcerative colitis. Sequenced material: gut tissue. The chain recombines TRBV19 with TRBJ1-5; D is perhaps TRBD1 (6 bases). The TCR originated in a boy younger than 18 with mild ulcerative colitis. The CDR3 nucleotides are TGTGCCAGTAGTATGGAGGGGGTTAGCAATCAGCCCCAGCATTTT. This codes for CASSMEGVSNQPQHF.